One sample yielded the 5 T cell receptor beta chains listed below, sequenced in a study of cytomegalovirus exposure and HLA in healthy donors. PCR used 60 Vbeta primers and 13 Jbeta primers. Using immunoSEQ multiplex PCR, the repertoire was profiled, and TCRdb retains in-frame clones only, with some absent. The sample records roughly 250,000 clones, 80% to 90% being singletons. The sequencing input was PBMCs. These receptors originate from a woman between 40 and 55 years old in good health and CMV-seropositive.

The gene calls are TRBV10-3 and TRBJ1-3, with a possible D match to TRBD1 (6 bases). V lost 3 bases and J lost 0, with 9 bases in between. Germline-derived CDR1 and CDR2 are ENHRY and SYGVKD. The CDR3 runs to 15 residues. The CDR3 region is CAISDLQGSGNTIYF. The CDR3, as DNA: TGTGCCATCAGTGACCTACAGGGCTCTGGAAACACCATATATTTT.

The chain uses TRBV5-6 and TRBJ2-3; D possibly corresponds to TRBD1 (5 bases). This CDR3 has 16 amino acids. V lost 0 bases to trimming and J lost 4 bases, with 15 bases between them. CDR1 is SGHDT, CDR2 YYEEEE, per germline. The DNA of the CDR3 is TGTGCCAGCAGCTTGGGGGGCCCGACGGATTCAGATACGCAGTATTTT. Its protein is CASSLGGPTDSDTQYF.

The chain recombines TRBV7-6 with TRBJ1-3; D not certain. CDR3 size: 14 residues. CDR1 is SGHVS and CDR2 is FNYEAQ in the germline V gene. Trimming took off 5 bases at V and 0 bases at J, with 8 bases between the two ends. DNA for the CDR3: TGTGCCAGCAGCCGAACTAGCTCTGGAAACACCATATATTTT. Protein product: CASSRTSSGNTIYF.

This chain uses TRBV11-2 with TRBJ1-6, with 7 bases matching TRBD1. Germline V gives CDR1 SGHAT, CDR2 FQNNGV. The V segment lost 3 bases and the J segment 7 bases; nucleotides outside the gene matches: 3. The CDR3 totals 14 residues. CDR3 in DNA: TGTGCCAGCAGCTTTATACAGGGGAATTCACCCCTCCACTTT. It is translated as CASSFIQGNSPLHF.

The chain joins TRBV21-1 to TRBJ1-5; TRBD1 is the table's D call, not checked against the DNA. TRBV21-1 is flagged as a pseudogene. The CDR3 spans 15 residues. DNA of the CDR3: TGTGCCAGCAGCAGAGGGGGATGGGGTAATCAGCCCCAGCATTTT. Translated: CASSRGGWGNQPQHF.